Following are 23 T cell receptor beta chains from one sample sequenced in a study of blood T cell repertoires in COVID-19. Sequencing used immunoSEQ multiplex PCR; TCRdb keeps in-frame clones, though not all of them. Of roughly 76,000 clones in the sample, around 80% were seen once. Source material: peripheral blood. All receptors derive from a woman in her sixties or seventies with acute or convalescent COVID-19.

V is TRBV5-1 and J is TRBJ1-4; 9 bases fit TRBD1. The germline V gene has CDR1 SGHRS and CDR2 YFSETQ. This CDR3 comprises 15 residues. Trimming at V came to 1 base and at J to 5 bases, leaving 3 bases not matched to a gene. CDR3 residues: CASSLRTGDNEKLFF. The CDR3 DNA follows: TGCGCCAGCAGCTTGCGGACAGGGGACAATGAAAAACTGTTTTTT.

V is TRBV10-3 and J is TRBJ1-1; 8 bases are a match to TRBD1. Per germline, CDR1 ENHRY and CDR2 SYGVKD. V was clipped by 5 bases and J by 1 base; unmatched bases: 3. The CDR3 is made up of 14 amino acids. The CDR3 DNA reads TGTGCCATCAGTCCAGGGGGCTCGAACACTGAAGCTTTCTTT. Its protein product is CAISPGGSNTEAFF.

CDR3 bases: TGTGCCAGCAGCTGGACTAGCGGCTACGAGCAGTACTTC. Translated, it gives CASSWTSGYEQYF. The chain recombines TRBV11-2 with TRBJ2-7; 10 bases line up with TRBD2. This CDR3 contains 13 residues. Trimming at V came to 4 bases and at J to 3 bases, leaving 0 bases not matched to a gene. Looked up from germline, CDR1 is SGHAT and CDR2 is FQNNGV.

V gene TRBV5-1 combines with J gene TRBJ1-4; unclear D gene. V was cut by 0 bases and J by 2 bases, with 11 bases left in between. This CDR3 is built from 16 residues. Looked up from germline, CDR1 is SGHRS and CDR2 is YFSETQ. The CDR3 DNA reads TGCGCCAGCAGCTTGGTACGAGGATCTACTAATGAAAAACTGTTTTTT. As protein: CASSLVRGSTNEKLFF.

This clone was counted once. The V call is TRBV4-2, the J call TRBJ2-7, with TRBD1 as a possible D gene (6 bases). Germline CDR1 LGHNA, CDR2 YNFKEQ. V was clipped by 2 bases and J by 0 bases, with 14 bases between them. This CDR3 contains 16 residues. DNA for the CDR3: TGTGCCAGCAGCCAATCCCCGCAGGGGACCTCCTACGAGCAGTACTTC. Residues: CASSQSPQGTSYEQYF.

The chain couples TRBV10-2 to TRBJ1-6; D is possibly TRBD1 (6 bases). CDR1 is WSHSY, CDR2 SAAADI, per germline. The CDR3 sequence is 13 residues long. Trimming removed 2 bases from V and 7 bases from J, with 6 bases in between. The CDR3 nucleotides read TGCGCCAGCAGTGAGACAGGGAATTCACCCCTCCACTTT. This translates into CASSETGNSPLHF.

J is TRBJ2-7 and V is TRBV7-6, with a possible D match to TRBD2 (6 bases). In germline, CDR1 is SGHVS, CDR2 FNYEAQ. The CDR3 loop spans 16 amino acids. Trimming removed 1 base at V and 0 bases at J, with 13 bases between. The CDR3 loop reads CASSLGFSGSSYEQYF. The CDR3 nucleotides are TGTGCCAGCAGCTTAGGGTTTAGCGGAAGCTCCTACGAGCAGTACTTC.

In this sample, this clone turned up a few times. This chain joins TRBV7-7 and TRBJ2-2, with D possibly TRBD2 on 6 matching bases. Between the trimmed V and J ends, which lost 5 bases and 5 bases, there was a span of 15 bases. The V gene's germline CDR1 is SSHAT and CDR2 FNYEAQ (reference sequence). The CDR3 loop spans 15 amino acids. CDR3 sequence reads: CASSNRDGGTGELFF. CDR3 DNA sequence: TGTGCCAGCAGCAACCGGGACGGGGGAACCGGGGAGCTGTTTTTT.

This chain connects TRBV5-1 to TRBJ1-2; TRBD1 matches at 7 bases. The V segment lost 4 bases and the J segment 0 bases; nucleotides outside the gene matches: 6. CDR1 is SGHRS, CDR2 YFSETQ, per germline. The CDR3 sequence is 15 residues long. The CDR3 sequence: CASSRGQNANYGYTF. CDR3 nucleotide sequence: TGCGCCAGCAGCAGGGGACAGAATGCTAACTATGGCTACACCTTC.

The chain combines TRBV19 with TRBJ1-5, with TRBD1 matching over 7 bases. The germline V gene encodes CDR1 LNHDA and CDR2 SQIVND (reference sequence). V was pared by 3 bases and J by 4 bases, with 6 bases of the junction left unmatched. This CDR3 region has 15 residues. The CDR3 region has the DNA TGTGCCAGTAGTATCGGACAGACAGGGAATCAGCCCCAGCATTTT. Its translation is CASSIGQTGNQPQHF.

The chain carries TRBV2 and TRBJ1-2; D is uncertain. Trimming left V 1 base short and J 5 bases short, with 5 bases between. Germline-derived CDR1 and CDR2 are SNHLY and FYNNEI. The CDR3 contains 12 residues. The CDR3 DNA follows: TGTGCCAGCAGTGAAGAAACATATGGCTACACCTTC. Residues: CASSEETYGYTF.

This chain connects TRBV4-1 to TRBJ2-5; 8 nucleotides line up with TRBD1. CDR1 and CDR2 (germline): MGHRA, YSYEKL. This CDR3 has 15 residues. Unmatched junction bases numbered 8, after V lost 6 bases and J lost 2 bases. The CDR3, as DNA: TGCGCCAGCAGTTTCAGGGGGCTCTGGCAAGAGACCCAGTACTTC. Its translation is CASSFRGLWQETQYF.

The chain has TRBV5-1 and TRBJ2-5; 7 bases are a match to TRBD2. Germline-derived CDR1 and CDR2 are SGHRS and YFSETQ. The J segment lost 4 bases and the V segment lost 0 bases, leaving 3 bases of the junction unmatched. This CDR3 contains 14 residues. The CDR3 nucleotides are TGCGCCAGCAGCTTGGGAGCGGGGATAGAGACCCAGTACTTC. Its translation is CASSLGAGIETQYF.

Written as DNA, the CDR3 is TGCGCCACCCAAAGGGACAGCTCCTACAATGAGCAGTTCTTC. Translating gives CATQRDSSYNEQFF. The gene calls are TRBV5-1 and TRBJ2-1; TRBD1 agrees at 7 bases. The germline CDR1 and CDR2 sequences are SGHRS and YFSETQ. J was trimmed by 0 bases and V by 9 bases; bases with no gene match: 6. The CDR3 is 14 amino acids.

J is TRBJ1-1 and V is TRBV5-4; D may be TRBD1 (5 bases). CDR3 size: 14 residues. Germline CDR1 and CDR2: SGHNT and YYREEE (reference sequence). The V end was cut by 3 bases, the J end by 3 bases, with 12 bases between. This CDR3 reads CASSSRKGDTEAFF. CDR3 nucleotides: TGTGCCAGCAGCTCAAGAAAAGGGGACACTGAAGCTTTCTTT.

This chain uses TRBV5-1 with TRBJ1-1; D perhaps matches TRBD1 (5 bases). The CDR3 sequence is 14 residues long. Germline V gene lookup returns CDR1 SGHRS and CDR2 YFSETQ. The V end was cut by 0 bases, the J end by 1 base, with 7 bases between. CDR3 amino acids: CASSLVQGNTEAFF. The CDR3, as DNA: TGCGCCAGCAGCTTGGTTCAGGGGAACACTGAAGCTTTCTTT. The full variable domain, rest sourced from reference TRBV5-1 and TRBJ1-1, is KAGVTQTPRYLIKTRGQQVTLSCSPISGHRSVSWYQQTPGQGLQFLFEYFSETQRNKGNFPGRFSGRQFSNSRSEMNVSTLELGDSALYLCASSLVQGNTEAFFGQGTRLTVV.

The genes are TRBV7-3 and TRBJ2-1; 13 nucleotides match TRBD2. Germline V lookup: CDR1 SGHTA, CDR2 FQGTGA. After removal of 5 bases from V and 6 bases from J, the junction contained 4 bases not matched to a gene. The CDR3 spans 15 residues. CDR3 DNA sequence: TGTGCCAGCAGCCGGGGACTAGCGGGAACCAATGAGCAGTTCTTC. Its protein is CASSRGLAGTNEQFF. The full variable domain, with the rest looked up from reference TRBV7-3 and TRBJ2-1, is GAGVSQTPSNKVTEKGKYVELRCDPISGHTALYWYRQSLGQGPEFLIYFQGTGAADDSGLPNDRFFAVRPEGSVSTLKIQRTERGDSAVYLCASSRGLAGTNEQFFGPGTRLTVL.

The rearrangement links TRBV3-1 (or the pseudogene TRBV3-2) to TRBJ1-2, with D tentatively TRBD1 (5 bases). This CDR3 region has 18 residues. Germline assignment: CDR1 LGHDT and CDR2 YNNKEL (reference sequence). Trimming left V 2 bases short and J 1 base short, with 20 bases between. This chain's CDR3 is CASSQIPGAPGHNYGYTF. As DNA, the CDR3 is TGTGCCAGCAGCCAAATTCCTGGGGCGCCAGGCCATAACTATGGCTACACCTTC.

This chain links TRBV2 with TRBJ2-5; 12 nucleotides line up with TRBD2. The CDR3 covers 16 residues. In germline, CDR1 is SNHLY, CDR2 FYNNEI. After removal of 4 bases from V and 5 bases from J, the junction contained 8 bases not matched to a gene. The chain's CDR3 is CASSGTSGNNEETQYF. CDR3 DNA sequence: TGTGCCAGCAGTGGGACTAGCGGGAATAATGAGGAGACCCAGTACTTC.

V and J are TRBV7-2 and TRBJ2-1; 7 bases are a match to TRBD2. The length of the CDR3 is 14 residues. Germline V gene sequence: CDR1 SGHTA, CDR2 FQGNSA. With 5 bases clipped from V and 4 bases from J, the junction kept 5 bases outside the gene matches. CDR3 bases: TGTGCCAGCAGCGTAGGGACTATTTACAATGAGCAGTTCTTC. Amino acid sequence: CASSVGTIYNEQFF.

The chain uses TRBV6-4 and TRBJ1-6; D remains ambiguous. Germline V CDR1 and CDR2: MRHNA, SNTAGT. The length of the CDR3 is 13 residues. V lost 3 bases and J lost 9, with 9 bases in between. This chain's CDR3 is CASSETPSSPLHF. The CDR3 bases are TGTGCCAGCAGTGAGACTCCCAGTTCACCCCTCCACTTT.

The chain carries TRBV5-4 and TRBJ2-3, with 11 positions matching TRBD2. V was clipped by 4 bases and J by 5 bases; unmatched bases: 3. Per the germline V gene, CDR1 is SGHNT and CDR2 is YYREEE (reference sequence). The CDR3 loop spans 14 amino acids. The CDR3 nucleotides read TGTGCCAGCAGCCCGGGACTAGCGGAAGATACGCAGTATTTT. Residues: CASSPGLAEDTQYF.

With respect to this clone: Other DNA sequences within the sample encode an identical CDR3. The CDR3 region has the DNA TGCGCCAGCAGCTTGGCCGGAGGGAGCTCTGGAAACACCATATATTTT. Its protein product is CASSLAGGSSGNTIYF. The rearrangement joins TRBV5-1 to TRBJ1-3; D uncertain. Trimming took 0 bases from V and 0 from J, leaving 10 bases between them. The CDR3 is made up of 16 amino acids. Germline lookup yields CDR1 SGHRS and CDR2 YFSETQ. Full variable domain (rest looked up from reference TRBV5-1 and TRBJ1-3): KAGVTQTPRYLIKTRGQQVTLSCSPISGHRSVSWYQQTPGQGLQFLFEYFSETQRNKGNFPGRFSGRQFSNSRSEMNVSTLELGDSALYLCASSLAGGSSGNTIYFGEGSWLTVV.